These 29 T cell receptor beta chains were all obtained from the same sample, sequenced in a study of CD8 T cells in ankylosing spondylitis. TCRdb recomputed calls from the 5' RACE reads with MiXCR, one row per CDR3 protein. The sample has about 130,000 distinct CDR3 sequences, roughly 11% seen once. The sample comprised blood, either unsorted or a sorted T cell fraction (not recorded which). These receptors all come from a female donor with ankylosing spondylitis or in good health (not recorded which).

The V and J genes are TRBV6-1 and TRBJ1-2; the D is unclear. Trimming cost V 5 bases and J 10 bases, with 23 bases left between them. The CDR3 has 15 residues. CDR1 MNHNS and CDR2 SASEGT come from the germline V gene. The CDR3 bases are TGTGCCAGCAGTCCCCATACGTACTTCGAGCCCCTCTACACCTTC. Encoded protein: CASSPHTYFEPLYTF.

This clonotype was counted at least ten times. Here the CDR3 reads CASSAENNQPQHF. The CDR3 DNA sequence: TGTGCCAGCAGTGCGGAGAACAATCAGCCCCAGCATTTT. The genes are TRBV6-1 and TRBJ1-5; D is unresolved. Between the trimmed V and J ends, which lost 4 bases and 3 bases, there was a span of 7 bases. Germline assignment: CDR1 MNHNS and CDR2 SASEGT. CDR3 size: 13 residues.

This clonotype was recorded many times. The chain is built from TRBV20-1 and TRBJ2-7, with D perhaps TRBD1 (6 bases). CDR3 length equals 13 residues. V gave up 5 bases and J gave up 6 bases, with 17 bases separating them. Looked up from germline, CDR1 is DFQATT and CDR2 is SNEGSKA (reference sequence). The CDR3 reads CSAGNRQDGEQYF. The CDR3 nucleotides are TGCAGTGCTGGCAACCGACAGGACGGCGAGCAGTACTTC.

This clonotype was observed at least ten times. The chain recombines TRBV7-9 with TRBJ2-5; TRBD1 aligns across 9 bases. V was clipped by 2 bases and J by 3 bases; unmatched bases: 1. This CDR3 spans 14 amino acids. Germline CDR1 and CDR2: SEHNR and FQNEAQ (reference sequence). The CDR3 reads CASSLTGGEETQYF. The CDR3 nucleotides are TGTGCCAGCAGCTTAACAGGGGGCGAAGAGACCCAGTACTTC. The full variable domain, in which reference TRBV7-9 and TRBJ2-5 provide the parts outside the CDR3, is DTGVSQNPRHKITKRGQNVTFRCDPISEHNRLYWYRQTLGQGPEFLTYFQNEAQLEKSRLLSDRFSAERPKGSFSTLEIQRTEQGDSAMYLCASSLTGGEETQYFGPGTRLLVL.

This clonotype appeared many times. The chain uses TRBV20-1 and TRBJ2-1; unclear D gene. The V and J ends lost 4 bases and 4 bases respectively, with 11 bases between them. The CDR3 contains 13 residues. Per the germline V gene, CDR1 is DFQATT and CDR2 is SNEGSKA (reference sequence). CDR3 loop: CSAKSAQYNEQFF. DNA for the CDR3: TGCAGTGCTAAGTCGGCGCAGTACAATGAGCAGTTCTTC.

Here the CDR3 reads CASSLEGSLGSGNTIYF. The DNA for the CDR3 is TGTGCCAGCAGCTTAGAGGGGTCCCTCGGCTCTGGAAACACCATATATTTT. J is TRBJ1-3 and V is TRBV11-2; D is uncertain. The ends were cut back, 0 bases at V and 0 bases at J, with 12 bases in the middle. The CDR3 runs 17 residues. From germline, CDR1 is SGHAT and CDR2 FQNNGV.

The gene calls are TRBV7-2 and TRBJ2-4; weak D call: TRBD1 (6 bases). There are 14 residues in the CDR3. Germline assignment: CDR1 SGHTA and CDR2 FQGNSA. V was clipped by 2 bases and J by 7 bases, with 12 bases between them. CDR3 DNA sequence: TGTGCCAGCAGCTTATCGGCAGGGGCGAACATTCAGTACTTC. It is translated as CASSLSAGANIQYF.

This clonotype was seen at least ten times. V is TRBV12-3 or TRBV12-4 and J is TRBJ1-5, with TRBD1 as a possible D gene (6 bases). V lost 3 bases to trimming and J lost 3 bases, with 9 bases between them. The CDR3 length is 14 residues. The CDR3 spells CASSFGQFNQPQHF. For the CDR3, the DNA is TGTGCCAGCAGTTTTGGACAGTTCAATCAGCCCCAGCATTTT.

This clonotype has a count of ten or more. The rearrangement links TRBV5-1 to TRBJ2-2, with D hard to call. The V gene lost 1 base and the J gene lost 0 bases, with 10 bases spanning the gap. In germline, CDR1 is SGHRS, CDR2 YFSETQ. This CDR3 spans 16 amino acids. In nucleotides, the CDR3 is TGCGCCAGCAGCTTGAATCGAGCAGCGAACACCGGGGAGCTGTTTTTT. It codes for CASSLNRAANTGELFF. Using reference TRBV5-1 and TRBJ2-2 for the parts outside the CDR3, the full variable domain is KAGVTQTPRYLIKTRGQQVTLSCSPISGHRSVSWYQQTPGQGLQFLFEYFSETQRNKGNFPGRFSGRQFSNSRSEMNVSTLELGDSALYLCASSLNRAANTGELFFGEGSRLTVL.

The chain is built from TRBV7-3 and TRBJ2-1; maybe TRBD1 (7 bases). Trimming pared 6 bases from V and 7 bases from J, leaving 16 bases between. Germline values: CDR1 SGHTA, CDR2 FQGTGA. This CDR3 contains 14 residues. CDR3 coding DNA: TGTGCCAGCAGGGTCGGCGGGACAGAAAATGAGCAGTTCTTC. It yields the protein CASRVGGTENEQFF.

A word on this clonotype: This could be a read error, since a much larger clone is one nucleotide away. The chain has TRBV5-5 and TRBJ2-7; 7 bases are a match to TRBD2. The V gene's germline CDR1 is SGHKS and CDR2 YYEKEE (reference sequence). Losses at the gene ends were 3 bases for V and 3 bases for J; bases not matched to a gene: 3. The CDR3 is made up of 13 amino acids. DNA of the CDR3: TGTGCCAGCAGCTCCGGACTAGTCTACGAGCAGTACTTC. As protein: CASSSGLVYEQYF.

Notes on this clonotype: Just one base apart from a much larger clone, this may be a read error. This chain joins TRBV27 and TRBJ1-1; no clear D gene. The CDR3 length is 13 residues. From germline, CDR1 is MNHEY and CDR2 SMNVEV (reference sequence). The CDR3 coding sequence is TGTACCAGCAGTTTCGGGGAGAGGACTGAAGCTTTCTTT. It encodes CTSSFGERTEAFF.

This clonotype was seen ten or more times. This sequence joins TRBV20-1 and TRBJ2-1; 9 positions match TRBD2. Germline trimming cut 3 bases from V and 2 bases from J; bases unmatched to any gene: 11. The germline CDR1 and CDR2 sequences are DFQATT and SNEGSKA (reference sequence). The CDR3 is made up of 17 amino acids. CDR3: CSASGLSTSGAYNEQFF. The CDR3 region has the DNA TGCAGTGCTAGTGGCTTGTCGACTAGCGGAGCCTACAATGAGCAGTTCTTC.

The chain has TRBV19 and TRBJ1-5, with unresolved D. The V end was cut by 4 bases, the J end by 1 base, with 2 bases between. CDR1 and CDR2 (germline): LNHDA, SQIVND (reference sequence). The CDR3 covers 12 residues. CDR3 region: CASSKSNQPQHF. For the CDR3, the DNA is TGTGCCAGTAGTAAGAGCAATCAGCCCCAGCATTTT.

Ten or more counts support this clonotype. A read error is possible here, since a much larger clone lies one base away. This rearrangement joins TRBV12-3 or TRBV12-4 to TRBJ2-5, with unresolved D. The ends were cut back, 5 bases at V and 2 bases at J, with 0 bases in the middle. The CDR3 contains 10 residues. The CDR3 region has the DNA TGTGCCAGCAGTCAAGAGACCCAGTACTTC. It translates to CASSQETQYF.

This clonotype was counted many times. The chain combines TRBV20-1 with TRBJ2-1, with TRBD2 identical over 8 bases. CDR1 DFQATT and CDR2 SNEGSKA come from the germline V gene (reference sequence). The CDR3 is made up of 12 amino acids. J gave up 8 bases and V 3 bases, and 3 bases lay outside the gene matches. In DNA, the CDR3 is TGCAGTGCTAGCGGGAGGGGATATGAGCAGTTCTTC. It codes for CSASGRGYEQFF.

This clonotype was recorded many times. This chain uses TRBV7-9 with TRBJ1-3; D uncertain. V lost 5 bases and J lost 0, with 11 bases in between. The CDR3 length is 15 residues. Looked up from germline, CDR1 is SEHNR and CDR2 is FQNEAQ (reference sequence). The CDR3 region is CASSPQTHSGNTIYF. The CDR3 bases are TGTGCCAGCAGCCCCCAGACACACTCTGGAAACACCATATATTTT.

A few counts support this clonotype. The J gene is TRBJ2-7, the V gene TRBV7-2; D ambiguous. Germline CDR1 SGHTA, CDR2 FQGNSA. Trimming stripped 5 bases from V and 4 bases from J, with 9 bases between. The CDR3 has 12 amino acids. As DNA, the CDR3 is TGTGCCAGCAGCGTATTCATGTACGAGCAGTACTTC. It codes for CASSVFMYEQYF.

The rearrangement uses TRBV12-3 or TRBV12-4 and TRBJ1-2; D is possibly TRBD1 (6 bases). The CDR3 sequence is 13 residues long. The V and J ends lost 6 bases and 8 bases respectively, with 16 bases between them. The CDR3 DNA follows: TGTGCCAGCAGCCGATCTGGGGGCAGGGGCTACACCTTC. Translating gives CASSRSGGRGYTF.

The table lists this clonotype with many counts. This chain links TRBV12-3 or TRBV12-4 with TRBJ2-1; D is unresolved. The V gene lost 5 bases and the J gene lost 6 bases, with 2 bases spanning the gap. This CDR3 spans 10 amino acids. CDR3 amino acids: CASSLNEQFF. CDR3 nucleotides: TGTGCCAGCAGTCTCAATGAGCAGTTCTTC.

This clonotype has ten or more counts. This chain links TRBV5-5 with TRBJ1-5; D is unresolved. V was clipped by 4 bases and J by 1 base, with 6 bases between them. The CDR3 has 13 residues. Per germline, CDR1 SGHKS and CDR2 YYEKEE (reference sequence). CDR3 nucleotide sequence: TGTGCCAGCAGCGCGAGAAGCAATCAGCCCCAGCATTTT. It yields the protein CASSARSNQPQHF.

Turning to this clonotype: With a much larger clone just one base away, this may be a read error. V is TRBV12-3 or TRBV12-4 and J is TRBJ2-6; weak D call: TRBD2 (6 bases). Trimming left V 5 bases short and J 2 bases short, with 10 bases between. The CDR3 length is 15 residues. Here the CDR3 DNA reads TGTGCCAGCAGTCCCGGGAGCGCTGGGGCCAACGTCCTGACTTTC. This codes for CASSPGSAGANVLTF.

V usage is TRBV30 and J usage is TRBJ2-1, with TRBD2 matching 12 bases. J lost 12 bases, V lost 2 bases, and 8 bases had no gene match. Germline V CDR1 and CDR2: GTSNPN, SVGIG (reference sequence). The CDR3 covers 14 residues. The CDR3 is CAWSIASGRAGQFF. The CDR3 nucleotides read TGTGCCTGGAGTATAGCTAGCGGGAGGGCGGGGCAGTTCTTC.

V is TRBV7-8 and J is TRBJ2-5; 10 nucleotides match TRBD2. This CDR3 comprises 15 residues. J was trimmed by 5 bases and V by 5 bases; bases with no gene match: 8. The germline V gene encodes CDR1 SGHVS and CDR2 FQNEAQ. The CDR3 sequence: CASSLSASGSETQYF. CDR3 DNA: TGTGCCAGCAGCCTCTCTGCTAGCGGGAGCGAGACCCAGTACTTC.

The sample holds many counts of this clonotype. The chain is built from TRBV28 and TRBJ2-6; tentatively, D is TRBD2 (5 bases). Trimming left V 2 bases short and J 4 bases short, with 15 bases between. The CDR3 has 17 residues. CDR1 MDHEN and CDR2 SYDVKM come from the germline V gene. The CDR3 DNA is TGTGCCAGCAGTTTAGATCGGGGATCTGGGGGGGCCAACGTCCTGACTTTC. Protein product: CASSLDRGSGGANVLTF.

This clonotype was detected a few times. This chain connects TRBV12-3 or TRBV12-4 to TRBJ1-2, with 7 bases identical to TRBD1. The CDR3 has 15 residues. J was trimmed by 8 bases and V by 6 bases; bases with no gene match: 15. The CDR3 sequence: CASSDRQGRASGYTF. CDR3 nucleotides: TGTGCCAGCAGCGACAGACAGGGTCGGGCCTCCGGCTACACCTTC.

The chain combines TRBV12-3 or TRBV12-4 with TRBJ1-5, with D tentatively TRBD1 (6 bases). This CDR3 has 15 amino acids. V shed 3 bases and J shed 8 bases, with 17 bases lying between them. In nucleotides, the CDR3 is TGTGCCAGCAGTTTGGGGCAGGGGAGAGAGAAGCCCCAGCATTTT. Protein: CASSLGQGREKPQHF.

This clonotype showed up many times. This chain links TRBV7-9 with TRBJ1-1, with 9 bases that match TRBD1. V trimming: 3 bases; J trimming: 5 bases; junction bases outside the gene matches: 4. The CDR3 is 14 residues long. Germline lookup yields CDR1 SEHNR and CDR2 FQNEAQ (reference sequence). The CDR3 sequence is CASSFAGQGTEAFF. In nucleotides, the CDR3 is TGTGCCAGCAGCTTCGCAGGACAGGGGACTGAAGCTTTCTTT.

This clonotype was counted many times. The chain has TRBV19 and TRBJ1-5; 9 bases fit TRBD1. Trimming took 6 bases from V and 6 from J; bases not matched to a gene: 9. The V gene's germline CDR1 is LNHDA and CDR2 SQIVND (reference sequence). The CDR3 consists of 15 residues. The CDR3, as DNA: TGTGCCAGTAGCGGGCCGGGGACAGGGTCTCAGCCCCAGCATTTT. Amino acids: CASSGPGTGSQPQHF.